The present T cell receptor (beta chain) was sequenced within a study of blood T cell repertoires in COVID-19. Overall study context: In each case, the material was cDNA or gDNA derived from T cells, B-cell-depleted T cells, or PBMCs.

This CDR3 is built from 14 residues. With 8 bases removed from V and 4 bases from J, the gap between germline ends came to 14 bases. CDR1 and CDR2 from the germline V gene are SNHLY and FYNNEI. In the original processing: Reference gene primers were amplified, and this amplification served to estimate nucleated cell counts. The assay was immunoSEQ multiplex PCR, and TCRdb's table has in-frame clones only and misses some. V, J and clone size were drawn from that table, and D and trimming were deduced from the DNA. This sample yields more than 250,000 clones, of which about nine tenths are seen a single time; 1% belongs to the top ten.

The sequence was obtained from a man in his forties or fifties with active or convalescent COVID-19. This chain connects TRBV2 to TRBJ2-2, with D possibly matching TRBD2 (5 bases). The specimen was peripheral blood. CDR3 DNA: TGTGCCAGCGCTCCTAACCGGGGCACCGGGGAGCTGTTTTTT. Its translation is CASAPNRGTGELFF.